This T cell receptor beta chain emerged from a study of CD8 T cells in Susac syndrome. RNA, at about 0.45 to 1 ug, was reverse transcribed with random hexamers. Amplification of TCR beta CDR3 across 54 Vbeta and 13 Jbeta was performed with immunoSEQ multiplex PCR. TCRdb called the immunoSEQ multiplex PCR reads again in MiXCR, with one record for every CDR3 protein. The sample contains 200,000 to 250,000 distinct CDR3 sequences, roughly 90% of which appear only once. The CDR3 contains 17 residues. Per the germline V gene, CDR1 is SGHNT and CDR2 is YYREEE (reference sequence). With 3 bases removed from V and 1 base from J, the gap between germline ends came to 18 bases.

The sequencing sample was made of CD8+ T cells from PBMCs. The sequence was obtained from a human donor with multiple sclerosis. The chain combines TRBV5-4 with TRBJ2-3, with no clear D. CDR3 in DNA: TGTGCCAGCAGCTCTCGATTGAAGGAATTGGGCACAGATACGCAGTATTTT. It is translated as CASSSRLKELGTDTQYF. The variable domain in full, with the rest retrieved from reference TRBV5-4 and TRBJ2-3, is ETGVTQSPTHLIKTRGQQVTLRCSSQSGHNTVSWYQQALGQGPQFIFQYYREEENGRGNFPPRFSGLQFPNYSSELNVNALELDDSALYLCASSSRLKELGTDTQYFGPGTRLTVL.